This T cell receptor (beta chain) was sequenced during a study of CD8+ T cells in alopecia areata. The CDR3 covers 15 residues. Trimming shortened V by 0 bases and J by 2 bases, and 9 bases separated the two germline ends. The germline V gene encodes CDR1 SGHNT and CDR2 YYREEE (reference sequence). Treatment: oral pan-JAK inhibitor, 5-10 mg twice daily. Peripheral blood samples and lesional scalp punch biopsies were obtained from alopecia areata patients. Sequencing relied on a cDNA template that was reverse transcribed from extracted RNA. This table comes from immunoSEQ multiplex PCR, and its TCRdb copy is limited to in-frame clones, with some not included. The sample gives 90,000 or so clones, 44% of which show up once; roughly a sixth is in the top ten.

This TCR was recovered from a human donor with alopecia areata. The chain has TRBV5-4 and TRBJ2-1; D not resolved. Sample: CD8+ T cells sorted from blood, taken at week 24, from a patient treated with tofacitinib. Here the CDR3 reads CASSLVGGTYNEQFF. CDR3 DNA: TGTGCCAGCAGCTTGGTGGGCGGTACCTACAATGAGCAGTTCTTC.